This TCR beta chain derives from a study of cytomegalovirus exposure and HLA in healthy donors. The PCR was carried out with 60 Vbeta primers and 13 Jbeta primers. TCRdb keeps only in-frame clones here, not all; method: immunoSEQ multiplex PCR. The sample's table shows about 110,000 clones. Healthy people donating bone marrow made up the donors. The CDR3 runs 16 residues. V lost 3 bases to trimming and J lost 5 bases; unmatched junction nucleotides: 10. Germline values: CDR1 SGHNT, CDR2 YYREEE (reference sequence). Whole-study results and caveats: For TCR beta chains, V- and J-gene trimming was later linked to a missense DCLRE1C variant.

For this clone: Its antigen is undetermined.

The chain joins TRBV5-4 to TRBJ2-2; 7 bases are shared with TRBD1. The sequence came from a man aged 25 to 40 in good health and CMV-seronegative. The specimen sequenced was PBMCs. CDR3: CASSSHKTGSTGELFF. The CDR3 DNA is TGTGCCAGCAGCTCCCATAAGACAGGGTCTACCGGGGAGCTGTTTTTT.